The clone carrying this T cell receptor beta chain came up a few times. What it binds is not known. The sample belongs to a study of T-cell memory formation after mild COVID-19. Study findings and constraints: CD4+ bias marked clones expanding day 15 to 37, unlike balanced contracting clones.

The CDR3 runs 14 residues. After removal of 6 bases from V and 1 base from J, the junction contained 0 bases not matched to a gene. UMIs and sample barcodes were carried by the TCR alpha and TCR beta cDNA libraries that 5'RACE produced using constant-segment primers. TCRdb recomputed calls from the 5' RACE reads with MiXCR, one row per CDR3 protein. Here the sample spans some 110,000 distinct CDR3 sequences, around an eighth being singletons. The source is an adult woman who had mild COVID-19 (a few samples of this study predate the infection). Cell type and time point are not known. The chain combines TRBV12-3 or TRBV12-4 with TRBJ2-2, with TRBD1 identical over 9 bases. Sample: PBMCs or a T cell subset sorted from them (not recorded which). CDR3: CASRDRGNTGELFF. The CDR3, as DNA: TGTGCCAGCAGGGACAGGGGGAACACCGGGGAGCTGTTTTTT.